This T cell receptor beta chain was obtained from a study of cytomegalovirus exposure and HLA in healthy donors. With 60 Vbeta and 13 Jbeta primers, the PCR was carried out. Sequenced by immunoSEQ multiplex PCR; TCRdb stores in-frame clones only, minus some. The table has 150,000 to 200,000 clones, about four fifths seen once. With regard to this clone: Antigen specificity is unknown.

Study observations and caveats: Reportedly, cytomegalovirus status was diagnosed with high sensitivity and specificity. In an earlier analysis, in fewer than 700 donors, most V segments appeared productive either ~87% or ~30% of the time. It was shown in a later analysis that HLA-associated TCR beta chains were more clonally expanded than other, equally common chains.

The CDR3 totals 14 residues. Per the germline V gene, CDR1 is SGHVS and CDR2 is FQNEAQ. The ends lost 4 bases at V and 10 bases at J; junction bases unmatched: 10. Sequenced sample: PBMCs. The sequence was obtained from a woman in her late teens or twenties in good health and CMV-seropositive. The J gene is TRBJ1-2, the V gene TRBV7-8; TRBD1 matches at 9 bases. The CDR3 DNA sequence: TGTGCCAGCAGCTCAGGGACAGGGCTCGTGGTCTACACCTTC. Amino acids: CASSSGTGLVVYTF.